This TCR beta chain was recorded in a study of read filtering for tumor transcriptome and immune sequencing. In the study overall: The cohort had about 16 men and 14 to 15 women aged roughly 47 to 90, mean approximately 66 years. R-ISS stage counts were fewer than ten for I, about 15 for II, roughly seven for III.

CDR3 length: 14 residues. V lost 2 bases and J lost 4, with 11 bases in between. Germline CDR1 GTSNPN, CDR2 SVGIG (reference sequence). This clonotype was recorded many times. The library was built from approximately 400 ng RNA with molecular barcoded adaptors for alpha/delta and beta/gamma chains. TCRdb used MiXCR to reprocess the reads, holding one entry per CDR3 protein. The sample shows 43,000 or so distinct CDR3 sequences, about 12% of them seen only once. The TCR was taken from a donor at least 40 years old with multiple myeloma. Sequencing used a population of CD138-negative cells sorted from bone marrow. The rearrangement links TRBV30 to TRBJ2-2; D not resolved. This CDR3 reads CAWSTGTLTGELFF. DNA for the CDR3: TGTGCCTGGAGTACTGGTACACTCACCGGGGAGCTGTTTTTT.